The 25 T cell receptor beta chains given below trace back to one sample, sequenced in a study of cytomegalovirus exposure and HLA in healthy donors. The PCR used 60 Vbeta and 13 Jbeta primers. Method: immunoSEQ multiplex PCR; TCRdb's copy keeps in-frame clones and lacks some. The sample has about 92,000 clones; almost 85% are singletons. What was sequenced was PBMCs. All receptors derive from a young woman in good health and CMV-seropositive.

For the CDR3, the DNA is TGTGCCAGCAGCCCTAGCGGGAGAGAGAGGGAGACCCAGTACTTC. Residues: CASSPSGRERETQYF. This chain uses TRBV9 with TRBJ2-5; the match to TRBD2 covers 10 bases. CDR3 size: 15 residues. Trimming at V came to 4 bases and at J to 5 bases, leaving 8 bases not matched to a gene. Germline values: CDR1 SGDLS, CDR2 YYNGEE.

The CDR3 nucleotides read TGTGCCAGCAGTTATATGCGGGGGCTGGCTGAAGCTTTCTTT. This sequence encodes CASSYMRGLAEAFF. This chain joins TRBV6-5 and TRBJ1-1, with a tentative D call TRBD1 (6 bases). With 3 bases removed from V and 6 bases from J, the gap between germline ends came to 14 bases. CDR1 is MNHEY, CDR2 SVGAGI, per germline. CDR3 length equals 14 residues.

CDR3 nucleotides: TGCAGTGCAGGACAGGGTGTCTACACCTTC. Its translation: CSAGQGVYTF. The chain is built from TRBV29-1 and TRBJ1-2; 8 bases match TRBD1. The CDR3 sequence is 10 residues long. CDR1 SQVTM and CDR2 ANQGSEA come from the germline V gene. Drawing the rest from reference TRBV29-1 and TRBJ1-2, the complete variable domain is SAVISQKPSRDICQRGTSLTIQCQVDSQVTMMFWYRQQPGQSLTLIATANQGSEATYESGFVIDKFPISRPNLTFSTLTVSNMSPEDSSIYLCSAGQGVYTFGSGTRLTVV.

The V call is TRBV9, the J call TRBJ2-1; 8 nucleotides match TRBD2. The germline CDR1 and CDR2 sequences are SGDLS and YYNGEE. J gave up 4 bases and V 4 bases, and 16 bases lay outside the gene matches. The CDR3 loop spans 18 amino acids. CDR3 sequence (DNA): TGTGCCAGCAGCCCCAAGATGTTACTAGCGGACCTGTACAATGAGCAGTTCTTC. Protein: CASSPKMLLADLYNEQFF.

The chain recombines TRBV15 with TRBJ2-6; D is unclear. The germline gives CDR1 LNHNV, CDR2 YYDKDF (reference sequence). This CDR3 contains 15 residues. V was pared by 0 bases and J by 2 bases, with 5 bases between. CDR3 DNA: TGTGCCACCAGCAGAGACCTTCCTGGGGCCAACGTCCTGACTTTC. Translated, it gives CATSRDLPGANVLTF.

This rearrangement joins TRBV5-6 to TRBJ1-2, with a tentative D call TRBD1 (5 bases). The V end was cut by 4 bases, the J end by 4 bases, with 14 bases between. The CDR3 sequence is 14 residues long. CDR1 is SGHDT and CDR2 is YYEEEE in the germline V gene. The CDR3 DNA sequence: TGTGCCAGCAGCACGGGGGGACCCCGCTATGGCTACACCTTC. It encodes CASSTGGPRYGYTF.

The chain carries TRBV11-2 and TRBJ2-7; 7 bases agree with TRBD2. Germline CDR1 is SGHAT and CDR2 is FQNNGV. V shed 1 base, J shed 3 bases, and the junction held 15 bases outside the gene matches. CDR3 length: 18 amino acids. The CDR3 nucleotides are TGTGCCAGCAGCTTAGTTGGGGTAAGCGGGATCCACGACTACGAGCAGTACTTC. Protein: CASSLVGVSGIHDYEQYF.

The rearrangement uses TRBV7-3 and TRBJ1-1; D remains ambiguous. From germline, CDR1 is SGHTA and CDR2 FQGTGA. With 1 base removed from V and 3 bases from J, the gap between germline ends came to 9 bases. The CDR3 sequence is 14 residues long. This CDR3 is CASSLISGDTEAFF. DNA of the CDR3: TGTGCCAGCAGCTTAATATCCGGGGACACTGAAGCTTTCTTT.

This clone was seen only a few times. The gene calls are TRBV4-1 and TRBJ1-2; perhaps TRBD1 as D (6 bases). Per the germline V gene, CDR1 is MGHRA and CDR2 is YSYEKL. The CDR3 has 18 residues. Trimming shortened V by 1 base and J by 4 bases, and 22 bases separated the two germline ends. CDR3 loop: CASSQGPNRAARGYGYTF. Written as DNA, the CDR3 is TGCGCCAGCAGCCAAGGCCCTAACAGGGCCGCACGTGGCTATGGCTACACCTTC.

The CDR3 loop is CASSQPQLALSTDTQYF. In DNA, the CDR3 is TGCGCCAGCAGCCAACCCCAGCTAGCCCTTAGCACAGATACGCAGTATTTT. V is TRBV4-1 and J is TRBJ2-3; D might be TRBD2 (5 bases). Trimming removed 2 bases from V and 0 bases from J, with 15 bases in between. The CDR3 is made up of 17 amino acids. Germline V lookup: CDR1 MGHRA, CDR2 YSYEKL.

A remark on this clone: Germline and junction disagree at one end, which may indicate a read error. The CDR3 spells CASNVDGAGLTGELFF. Here the CDR3 DNA reads TGTGCCAGCAACGTAGATGGGGCCGGGTTAACCGGGGAGCTGTTTTTT. The V call is TRBV9, the J call TRBJ2-2, with a tentative D call TRBD1 (5 bases). This CDR3 spans 16 amino acids. Looked up from germline, CDR1 is SGDLS and CDR2 is YYNGEE.

The rearrangement links TRBV5-1 to TRBJ2-7; 7 positions agree with TRBD1. The germline V gene has CDR1 SGHRS and CDR2 YFSETQ. V trimming: 1 base; J trimming: 4 bases; junction bases outside the gene matches: 2. The CDR3 is 13 residues long. CDR3 nucleotides: TGCGCCAGCAGCTTGCTCAGGGGGTACGAGCAGTACTTC. This encodes CASSLLRGYEQYF. Supplemented by reference TRBV5-1 and TRBJ2-7, the full variable domain reads KAGVTQTPRYLIKTRGQQVTLSCSPISGHRSVSWYQQTPGQGLQFLFEYFSETQRNKGNFPGRFSGRQFSNSRSEMNVSTLELGDSALYLCASSLLRGYEQYFGPGTRLTVT.

This sequence joins TRBV4-1 and TRBJ1-5; maybe TRBD1 (6 bases). This CDR3 spans 16 amino acids. CDR1 is MGHRA and CDR2 is YSYEKL in the germline V gene. Trimming took 0 bases from V and 6 from J, leaving 15 bases between them. CDR3 sequence: CASSQDGQGRGQPQHF. CDR3 nucleotide sequence: TGCGCCAGCAGCCAAGATGGTCAGGGGAGGGGTCAGCCCCAGCATTTT.

There are a few counts of this clone. V gene TRBV5-1 combines with J gene TRBJ2-7; 7 bases line up with TRBD2. V was clipped by 1 base and J by 2 bases; unmatched bases: 3. This CDR3 has 14 amino acids. CDR1 is SGHRS, CDR2 YFSETQ, per germline. The CDR3 region has the DNA TGCGCCAGCAGCTTGAGCAGCGGGGCCTACGAGCAGTACTTC. This encodes CASSLSSGAYEQYF.

The genes are TRBV7-9 and TRBJ2-3, with 8 bases matching TRBD1. The CDR3 totals 15 residues. V lost 5 bases and J lost 5; bases outside the gene matches: 9. CDR1 SEHNR and CDR2 FQNEAQ come from the germline V gene (reference sequence). The CDR3 nucleotides read TGTGCCAGCAGCACCTACAGGGGGTCGAGAGATACGCAGTATTTT. This gives the protein CASSTYRGSRDTQYF.

V and J are TRBV29-1 and TRBJ2-1; 9 positions agree with TRBD2. CDR1 and CDR2 (germline): SQVTM, ANQGSEA. This CDR3 has 16 residues. Trimming at V came to 7 bases and at J to 5 bases, leaving 15 bases not matched to a gene. The CDR3 loop reads CSAYAPGREGNNEQFF. The CDR3 DNA reads as TGCAGCGCCTATGCCCCTGGGCGGGAGGGCAACAATGAGCAGTTCTTC.

The V call is TRBV27, the J call TRBJ1-1; no clear D gene. The CDR3 is made up of 13 amino acids. V lost 5 bases, J lost 3 bases, and 10 bases lay in between. The germline CDR1 and CDR2 sequences are MNHEY and SMNVEV (reference sequence). As DNA, the CDR3 is TGTGCCAGCAGTCCGGAGATATACACTGAAGCTTTCTTT. Translating it yields CASSPEIYTEAFF.

V usage is TRBV5-1 and J usage is TRBJ2-7; tentative D call: TRBD1 (5 bases). This CDR3 has 14 amino acids. Germline lookup yields CDR1 SGHRS and CDR2 YFSETQ. Trimming removed 2 bases at V and 3 bases at J, with 12 bases between. As DNA, the CDR3 is TGCGCCAGCAGCTTCTTAGACAGTAACTACGAGCAGTACTTC. Translating gives CASSFLDSNYEQYF.

The chain recombines TRBV5-6 with TRBJ2-7, with 7 bases identical to TRBD1. There are 14 residues in the CDR3. Germline values: CDR1 SGHDT, CDR2 YYEEEE. J was trimmed by 2 bases and V by 3 bases; bases with no gene match: 5. This CDR3 reads CASSWAGTAYEQYF. The CDR3 DNA reads as TGTGCCAGCAGCTGGGCCGGGACAGCCTACGAGCAGTACTTC.

This chain uses TRBV6-5 with TRBJ1-2; D may be TRBD1 (5 bases). The CDR3 totals 13 residues. CDR1 is MNHEY, CDR2 SVGAGI, per germline. V lost 9 bases and J 3 bases, leaving 14 bases between the germline ends. The chain's CDR3 is CASNPGNDYGYTF. For the CDR3, the DNA is TGTGCCAGTAATCCAGGGAACGACTATGGCTACACCTTC.

CDR3 sequence (DNA): TGTGCCAGCTCAGCTATAGCGGGAGGGATTCAAGAGACCCAGTACTTC. Translation: CASSAIAGGIQETQYF. This sequence joins TRBV18 and TRBJ2-5; 11 nucleotides align to TRBD2. The germline CDR1 and CDR2 sequences are KGHSH and LQKENI. The J segment lost 2 bases and the V segment lost 5 bases, leaving 7 bases of the junction unmatched. The length of the CDR3 is 16 residues. Filled out from reference TRBV18 and TRBJ2-5, the complete variable domain reads NAGVMQNPRHLVRRRGQEARLRCSPMKGHSHVYWYRQLPEEGLKFMVYLQKENIIDESGMPKERFSAEFPKEGPSILRIQQVVRGDSAAYFCASSAIAGGIQETQYFGPGTRLLVL.

The rearrangement joins TRBV15 to TRBJ1-2; 7 bases match TRBD1. CDR1 is LNHNV and CDR2 is YYDKDF in the germline V gene (reference sequence). V lost 9 bases, J lost 5 bases, and 9 bases stayed unmatched. CDR3 length: 13 amino acids. This CDR3 reads CATTRGTGYGYTF. The CDR3 coding sequence is TGTGCCACGACCAGGGGGACGGGATATGGCTACACCTTC.

The chain links TRBV9 to TRBJ2-7; unclear D gene. Trimming pared 4 bases from V and 2 bases from J, leaving 19 bases between. The CDR3 extends over 16 amino acids. CDR1 SGDLS and CDR2 YYNGEE come from the germline V gene. The CDR3 region is CASSRGYGVETYEQYF. CDR3 bases: TGTGCCAGCAGCCGTGGCTACGGAGTAGAGACCTACGAGCAGTACTTC.

This rearrangement joins TRBV5-6 to TRBJ1-3, with D possibly being TRBD1 (6 bases). Germline V lookup: CDR1 SGHDT, CDR2 YYEEEE. V lost 4 bases and J lost 0, with 20 bases in between. There are 18 residues in the CDR3. In DNA form, the CDR3 reads TGTGCCAGCAGCGGGCTACAGGGAAACGAATTCTCTGGAAACACCATATATTTT. Amino acid sequence: CASSGLQGNEFSGNTIYF.

This chain links TRBV28 with TRBJ1-4; D possibly corresponds to TRBD1 (6 bases). Per germline, CDR1 MDHEN and CDR2 SYDVKM. The CDR3 has 12 residues. The ends were cut back, 6 bases at V and 8 bases at J, with 10 bases in the middle. The CDR3 loop reads CASSPDREKLFF. The CDR3 DNA reads TGTGCCAGCAGCCCAGACAGGGAAAAACTGTTTTTT.